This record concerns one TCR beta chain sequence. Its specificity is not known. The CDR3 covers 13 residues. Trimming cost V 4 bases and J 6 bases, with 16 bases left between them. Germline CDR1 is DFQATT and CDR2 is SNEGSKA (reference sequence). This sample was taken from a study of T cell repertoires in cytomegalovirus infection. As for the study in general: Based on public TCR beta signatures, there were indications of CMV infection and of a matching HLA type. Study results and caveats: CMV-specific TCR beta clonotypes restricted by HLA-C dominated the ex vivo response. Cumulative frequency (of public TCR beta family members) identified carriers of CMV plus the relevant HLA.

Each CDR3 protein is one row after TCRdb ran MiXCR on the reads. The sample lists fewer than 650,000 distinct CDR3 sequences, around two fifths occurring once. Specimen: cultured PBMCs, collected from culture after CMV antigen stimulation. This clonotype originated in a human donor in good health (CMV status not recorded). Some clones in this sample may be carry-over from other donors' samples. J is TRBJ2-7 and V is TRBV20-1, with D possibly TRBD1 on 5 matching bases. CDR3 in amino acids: CSATQGVAFEQYF. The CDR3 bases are TGCAGTGCTACCCAGGGCGTTGCATTCGAGCAGTACTTC.